This T cell receptor (beta chain) is drawn from a study of spatial heterogeneity in lung cancer. About the study: Detected beta-chain sequences consistently exceeded alpha-chain sequences. In the raw reads, each unique TCR and UMI combination was present more than ten times on average.

The sample's time point: sample taken at primary tumor resection. TCRs were sequenced from unsorted whole RNA of tumor, nontumor lung or PBMC. Patients with untreated early-stage non-small cell lung cancer, numbering 72, were the donors. This clonotype has a handful of counts. Its antigen is currently unknown. The V and J ends lost 5 bases and 1 base, in that order; junction bases with no gene match: 3. Germline V gene lookup returns CDR1 KGHDR and CDR2 SFDVKD. The CDR3 has 15 amino acids. TCRdb reanalysed the 5' RACE reads using MiXCR and keeps one entry per CDR3 protein. The data contain 40,000 to 45,000 distinct CDR3 sequences, approximately 7% of them singletons. Notes on the study in general: There were more appearances of ubiquitous expanded tumor TCRs in blood at resection than at follow-up.

This sequence was found in a female donor with early-stage non-small cell lung cancer. Sequences were derived from PBMCs, sampled at surgery. This chain connects TRBV24-1 to TRBJ2-2; 7 nucleotides match TRBD1. The CDR3 is CATSGGQENTGELFF. CDR3 DNA: TGTGCCACCAGTGGCGGACAGGAGAACACCGGGGAGCTGTTTTTT.